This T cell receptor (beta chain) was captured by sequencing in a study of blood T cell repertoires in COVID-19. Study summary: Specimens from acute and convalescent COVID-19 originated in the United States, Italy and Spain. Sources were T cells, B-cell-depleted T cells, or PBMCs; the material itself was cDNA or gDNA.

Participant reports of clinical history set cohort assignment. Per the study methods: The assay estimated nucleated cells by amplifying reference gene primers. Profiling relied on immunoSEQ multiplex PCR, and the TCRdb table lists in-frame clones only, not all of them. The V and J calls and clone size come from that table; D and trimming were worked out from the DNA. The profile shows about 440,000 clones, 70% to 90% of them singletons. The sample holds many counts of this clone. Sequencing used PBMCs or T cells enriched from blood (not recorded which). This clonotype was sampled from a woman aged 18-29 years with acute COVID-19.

The CDR3: CASSQGAGEGSYEQYF. In DNA form, the CDR3 reads TGCGCCAGCAGCCAAGGAGCGGGAGAGGGTTCCTACGAGCAGTACTTC. The V and J genes are TRBV4-3 and TRBJ2-7; 8 bases line up with TRBD2. Germline trimming cut 1 base from V and 1 base from J; bases unmatched to any gene: 6. This CDR3 has 16 amino acids. The germline gives CDR1 LGHNA, CDR2 YSLEER.